This TCR beta chain was recorded in a study of somatic mutations in cytotoxic T cells in rheumatoid arthritis. The data were produced by immunoSEQ multiplex PCR, yet TCRdb's version contains in-frame clones alone and is incomplete. This table holds more than 35,000 clones, about 84% found once. Trimming cost V 1 base and J 8 bases; bases outside gene matches: 7. The germline gives CDR1 MNHNS, CDR2 SASEGT. This CDR3 comprises 15 residues. Study-wide findings and caveats: For about an eighth of the roughly 60 patients, a single CD8+ clone accounted for more than 20% of CD8+ cells. Statistically, CD8+ T-cell clonality was not significantly distinct between individuals with rheumatoid arthritis and age-matched healthy controls. CD8+ clonality rose with age in rheumatoid arthritis patients, unlike in healthy controls.

Comment on this clone: The antigen is not known.

The TCR comes from a man in his forties in good health. The rearrangement links TRBV6-1 to TRBJ1-4; 7 bases agree with TRBD1. The specimen sequenced was CD8+ T cells sorted from blood. CDR3 nucleotides: TGTGCCAGCAGTGAAGTCCGGACAGGAGACGAAAAACTGTTTTTT. Translating gives CASSEVRTGDEKLFF.